The rows below give T cell receptor beta chains drawn from one sample of a study of Graves' ophthalmopathy and Graves' hyperthyroidism. From the multiplex PCR reads, TCRdb called clonotypes with MiXCR, one entry per CDR3 protein. Of just over 400,000 distinct CDR3 sequences in the sample, 21% were seen once. The sequenced sample was peripheral blood. These receptors were collected from a young woman with stable Graves' hyperthyroidism. Both conserved end residues are part of each CDR3. A D gene is named only where the DNA matches it firmly. Clone size, where shown, is once, few, many, or a class for clones that have expanded.

V gene	J gene	D gene	clone size	CDR3 DNA	CDR3 protein
TRBV12-3/TRBV12-4	TRBJ1-1	TRBD1	many	TGTGCCACATCCAGGGGGCGGGCTGAAGCTTTCTTT	CATSRGRAEAFF
TRBV5-5	TRBJ2-7	-	many	TGTGCCAGCAGCTCACGGCCCTGGGAGCAGTACTTC	CASSSRPWEQYF
TRBV6-1	TRBJ1-2	-	-	TGTGCCAGCAGTGAAGAAGCGGGTTACAGGGCACAGGTCGGCTACACCTTC	CASSEEAGYRAQVGYTF
TRBV30	TRBJ2-2	-	-	TGTGCCTGGAGATCGGGAGCCAACACCGGGGAGCTGTTTTTT	CAWRSGANTGELFF
TRBV28	TRBJ1-1	-	many	TGTGCCAGTCGGACGGGGGGGGGTTGGGTAATGAACACTGAAGCTTTCTTT	CASRTGGGWVMNTEAFF
TRBV20-1	TRBJ1-1	-	many	TGCAGTGCTAGTCAGCTCACTGAAGCTTTCTTT	CSASQLTEAFF
TRBV30	TRBJ2-2	-	few	TGTGCGGGAAAAATAAGAAGCGGCACCGGGGAGCTGTTTTTT	CAGKIRSGTGELFF
TRBV20-1	TRBJ2-4	TRBD2	many	TGCAGTGCTAGAGCCCCCAGGGGAGTAGCGGGAGGTGATAAGAGTGGGAACATTCAGTACTTC	CSARAPRGVAGGDKSGNIQYF
TRBV7-2	TRBJ1-2	TRBD1	many	TGTGCCAGCAGCCCCCGGGACAGAGTAGCTAACTATGGCTACACCTTC	CASSPRDRVANYGYTF
TRBV2	TRBJ2-5	-	few	TGTGCCAGCAGTGAAGTACCGGGTCCAGAGACCCAGTACTTC	CASSEVPGPETQYF
TRBV28	TRBJ1-3	-	many	TGTGCCAGCAGTTTAAGGGAGGGGAGCTCTGGAAACACCATATATTTT	CASSLREGSSGNTIYF
TRBV30	TRBJ1-5	-	many	TGTGCCTGGAGTGTGAGTGGGAATCAGCCCCAGCATTTT	CAWSVSGNQPQHF
TRBV24-1	TRBJ2-5	TRBD2	-	TGTGCCACCAGTACGGCGGGAGGCCGACAAGAGACCCAGTACTTC	CATSTAGGRQETQYF
TRBV19	TRBJ2-6	-	few	TGTGCCAGTGGCTTGGGCTCGGTCTCTGGGGCCAACGCCCTGACTTTC	CASGLGSVSGANALTF
TRBV12-5	TRBJ2-2	-	many	TGTGCTAGTTCGACCCGGGGGAGCGCTAGGGGCACCGGGGAGCTGTTTTTT	CASSTRGSARGTGELFF
TRBV12-3/TRBV12-4	TRBJ1-1	-	many	TGTGCCAGCAGTTCCAGGGTATCTAACACTGAAGCTTTCTTT	CASSSRVSNTEAFF